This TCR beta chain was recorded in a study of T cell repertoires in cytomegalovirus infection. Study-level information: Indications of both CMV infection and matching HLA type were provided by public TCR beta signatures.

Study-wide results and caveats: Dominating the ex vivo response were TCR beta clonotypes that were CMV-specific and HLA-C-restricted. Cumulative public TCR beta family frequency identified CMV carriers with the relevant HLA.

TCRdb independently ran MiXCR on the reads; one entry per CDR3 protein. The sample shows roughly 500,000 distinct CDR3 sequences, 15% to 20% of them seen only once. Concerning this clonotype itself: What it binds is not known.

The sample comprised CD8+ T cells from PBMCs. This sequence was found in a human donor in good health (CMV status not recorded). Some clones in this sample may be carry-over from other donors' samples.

The CDR3 DNA reads as TGTGCCAGCAGCCCACCTGCTTCGACAGGGTGGAACACTGAAGCTTTCTTT. Translated, it gives CASSPPASTGWNTEAFF. This rearrangement joins TRBV7-9 to TRBJ1-1, with 7 positions matching TRBD1. After removal of 5 bases from V and 1 base from J, the junction contained 13 bases not matched to a gene. Germline values: CDR1 SEHNR, CDR2 FQNEAQ (reference sequence). CDR3 length: 17 amino acids.